The 10 T cell receptor beta chains below come from one sample, sequenced in a study of cytomegalovirus exposure and HLA in healthy donors. With 60 Vbeta and 13 Jbeta primers, the PCR was carried out. Clones were sequenced by immunoSEQ multiplex PCR, and TCRdb holds only the in-frame ones, with some missing. The sample lists roughly 73,000 clones, less than 85% occurring once. The sample comprised PBMCs. The receptors here all came from a woman aged 45-65 years in good health and CMV-seronegative.

V gene TRBV7-8 combines with J gene TRBJ1-1; a possible D gene is TRBD1 (6 bases). V lost 4 bases and J 4 bases, leaving 10 bases between the germline ends. The CDR3 runs to 13 residues. Germline CDR1 SGHVS, CDR2 FQNEAQ. In DNA, the CDR3 is TGTGCCAGCAGCTCGCAACAGGGCACTGAAGCTTTCTTT. This translates into CASSSQQGTEAFF.

This clone was counted a few times. The chain recombines TRBV7-6 with TRBJ2-3; 7 positions agree with TRBD1. The CDR3 consists of 20 residues. The ends lost 5 bases at V and 1 base at J; junction bases unmatched: 21. CDR1 is SGHVS and CDR2 is FNYEAQ in the germline V gene. This CDR3 is CASSLGAPGTVTSGTDTQYF. CDR3 nucleotide sequence: TGTGCCAGCAGCCTAGGGGCGCCCGGGACAGTCACGTCGGGCACAGATACGCAGTATTTT.

The chain joins TRBV9 to TRBJ1-2, with 7 bases fitting TRBD1. The CDR3 totals 15 residues. Germline loops: CDR1 SGDLS, CDR2 YYNGEE. V lost 3 bases, J lost 4 bases, and 9 bases stayed unmatched. This chain's CDR3 is CASSEAGQPIYGYTF. DNA for the CDR3: TGTGCCAGCAGCGAGGCGGGACAGCCAATCTATGGCTACACCTTC. Combining the CDR3 with reference TRBV9 and TRBJ1-2 gives the whole variable domain DSGVTQTPKHLITATGQRVTLRCSPRSGDLSVYWYQQSLDQGLQFLIQYYNGEERAKGNILERFSAQQFPDLHSELNLSSLELGDSALYFCASSEAGQPIYGYTFGSGTRLTVV.

This chain uses TRBV7-2 with TRBJ1-1; perhaps TRBD1 as D (5 bases). Per germline, CDR1 SGHTA and CDR2 FQGNSA. V was trimmed by 1 base and J by 4 bases, leaving 13 bases between them. The CDR3 is made up of 15 amino acids. The CDR3 spells CASSLVAGWSTEAFF. The DNA for the CDR3 is TGTGCCAGCAGCTTAGTGGCAGGGTGGAGCACTGAAGCTTTCTTT.

This chain joins TRBV5-4 and TRBJ2-2; TRBD1 is a possible D gene (6 bases). Per the germline V gene, CDR1 is SGHNT and CDR2 is YYREEE (reference sequence). This CDR3 has 15 residues. Trimming pared 3 bases from V and 2 bases from J, leaving 11 bases between. The DNA of the CDR3 is TGTGCCAGCAGCTCTGGGACACCTAACACCGGGGAGCTGTTTTTT. Translation gives CASSSGTPNTGELFF.

The gene calls are TRBV6-4 and TRBJ2-3; TRBD2 agrees at 8 bases. Germline CDR1 MRHNA, CDR2 SNTAGT. With V trimmed by 6 bases and J by 2 bases, 7 bases remained unmatched. CDR3 length equals 15 residues. The DNA for the CDR3 is TGTGCCAGCAGCAAGCGGGGGAGAGACACAGATACGCAGTATTTT. Translation: CASSKRGRDTDTQYF.

The chain employs TRBV7-2 and TRBJ2-1, with 8 bases aligning to TRBD2. The CDR3 extends over 17 amino acids. Trimming removed 0 bases from V and 3 bases from J; junction bases left unmatched: 7. Germline V gene data show CDR1 as SGHTA and CDR2 as FQGNSA. CDR3 sequence reads: CASSLAPRGGDYNEQFF. DNA of the CDR3: TGTGCCAGCAGCTTAGCCCCCCGGGGGGGTGACTACAATGAGCAGTTCTTC.

The CDR3 DNA is TGTGCCAGCAGCTTAGAGGCGGTAGCGGGCAATCAGCCCCAGCATTTT. Amino acid sequence: CASSLEAVAGNQPQHF. This chain uses TRBV7-8 with TRBJ1-5, with no clear D. The CDR3 runs to 16 residues. The V gene lost 1 base and the J gene lost 2 bases, with 12 bases spanning the gap. Germline V CDR1 and CDR2: SGHVS, FQNEAQ.

The chain recombines TRBV4-3 with TRBJ2-3; D is undetermined. Germline assignment: CDR1 LGHNA and CDR2 YSLEER. Between the trimmed V and J ends, which lost 2 bases and 0 bases, there was a span of 6 bases. The CDR3 loop spans 14 amino acids. For the CDR3, the DNA is TGCGCCAGCAGCCAATCCCCTAGCACAGATACGCAGTATTTT. This encodes CASSQSPSTDTQYF.

The rearrangement uses TRBV29-1 and TRBJ2-1; 9 bases fit TRBD2. Per germline, CDR1 SQVTM and CDR2 ANQGSEA. There are 12 residues in the CDR3. J was trimmed by 7 bases and V by 5 bases; bases with no gene match: 3. The CDR3 spells CSVSGGWNEQFF. As DNA, the CDR3 is TGCAGCGTTAGCGGGGGGTGGAATGAGCAGTTCTTC.